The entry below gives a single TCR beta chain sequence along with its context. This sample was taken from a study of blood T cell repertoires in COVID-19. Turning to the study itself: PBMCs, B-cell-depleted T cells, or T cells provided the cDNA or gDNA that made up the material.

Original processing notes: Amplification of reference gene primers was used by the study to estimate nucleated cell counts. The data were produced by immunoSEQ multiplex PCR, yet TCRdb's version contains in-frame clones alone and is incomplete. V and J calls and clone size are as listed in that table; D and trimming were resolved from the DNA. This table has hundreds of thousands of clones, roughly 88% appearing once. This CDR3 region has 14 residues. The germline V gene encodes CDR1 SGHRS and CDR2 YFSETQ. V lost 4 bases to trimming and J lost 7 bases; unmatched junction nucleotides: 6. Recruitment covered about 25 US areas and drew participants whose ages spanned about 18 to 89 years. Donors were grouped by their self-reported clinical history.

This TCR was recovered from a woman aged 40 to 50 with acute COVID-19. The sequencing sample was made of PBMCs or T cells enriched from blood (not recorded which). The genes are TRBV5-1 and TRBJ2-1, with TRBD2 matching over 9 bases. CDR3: CASSSIAGVNEQFF. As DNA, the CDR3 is TGCGCCAGCAGCAGTATAGCGGGAGTGAATGAGCAGTTCTTC.